Below, 2 T cell receptor beta chains from the same sample are listed, as sequenced in a study of T cell changes during pregnancy in multiple sclerosis. Sequenced by immunoSEQ multiplex PCR; TCRdb stores in-frame clones only, minus some. The profile shows fewer than 40,000 clones, roughly nine tenths of them singletons. Sequenced material: CD4+ T cells from peripheral blood mononuclear cells, taken in the third trimester of pregnancy. These receptors originate from a female donor with multiple sclerosis, enrolled in a pregnancy study.

This clone has only a few counts. The chain couples TRBV19 to TRBJ1-5; unclear D gene. The ends were cut back, 4 bases at V and 7 bases at J, with 8 bases in the middle. The germline V gene encodes CDR1 LNHDA and CDR2 SQIVND (reference sequence). The CDR3 is 12 amino acids. CDR3 bases: TGTGCCAGTAGTAATGAGGGACAGCCCCAGCATTTT. It codes for CASSNEGQPQHF.

This clone was found once. This chain connects TRBV12-5 to TRBJ2-1, with 9 nucleotides matching TRBD2. Germline V gene data show CDR1 as LGHNT and CDR2 as FRNRAP. With V trimmed by 2 bases and J by 3 bases, 11 bases remained unmatched. This CDR3 spans 18 amino acids. The CDR3 loop reads CASGLSPSGMIDYNEQFF. CDR3 DNA: TGTGCTAGTGGTTTGAGTCCTAGCGGGATGATCGACTACAATGAGCAGTTCTTC. Supplemented by reference TRBV12-5 and TRBJ2-1, the full variable domain reads DARVTQTPRHKVTEMGQEVTMRCQPILGHNTVFWYRQTMMQGLELLAYFRNRAPLDDSGMPKDRFSAEMPDATLATLKIQPSEPRDSAVYFCASGLSPSGMIDYNEQFFGPGTRLTVL.